Below, one TCR beta chain is given with its context. Its antigen specificity is not known. Base qualities are not provided; no much larger clone lies one nucleotide away. The immunoSEQ Assay, a bias-controlled multiplex PCR, was used to amplify TCRbeta CDR3 regions from genomic DNA. In the paper's pipeline: Nucleated cell counts per sample were estimated from amplification of reference gene primers within the assay. Sequence reads were collapsed and filtered to measure the absolute abundance of every unique TCRbeta CDR3 rearrangement. For each sample, productive Simpson clonality was calculated as the square root of Simpson's diversity index across productive rearrangements. What TCRdb holds here is the immuneACCESS table cut down to in-frame rearrangements. Part of the clones is not present; checked against another copy, under half of the missing clones reflect an unresolved V gene, and the others are unexplained. The V and J calls and clone size are taken from that table; D and trimming were inferred from the DNA. Recorded for this sample are about 110,000 clones; 75% to 90% of them occurred a single time. 15% to 20% of the sample goes to the ten largest clones.

The V end loses 4 bases and the J end loses 5 bases, and a stretch of 11 bases separates them. The CDR3 has 13 amino acids, counting the end cysteine and phenylalanine. Only the CDR3 DNA stays, 39 bases, in frame from base 1. From the germline V gene (reference sequence), CDR1 is LNHDA and CDR2 is SQIVND. The collaborating institutions used their own protocols to collect whole blood in K2EDTA tubes. Collaborator samples were shipped for TCRbeta analysis as frozen whole blood, isolated PBMCs, or DNA extracted from either sample type. This record belongs to a study of blood T cell repertoires in COVID-19 (TCRdb year 2020). A note on the overall study: Samples covering the acute and convalescent phases of COVID-19 were provided by collaborators in the United States, Italy and Spain. The prospective study material was composed of cDNA or gDNA derived from T cells, B-cell-depleted T cells, or PBMCs. Deeply sampled blood TCRbeta repertoires from subjects exposed to, actively infected with, or recovered from COVID-19 were included in the dataset. The repertoires were released in a freely available public database meant as a resource for research on the immune response to SARS-CoV-2. The samples were drawn from the first 160 participants of the ongoing ImmuneRACE study and from 1,254 subjects provided by 6 global collaborators. Sample metadata almost always included a de-identified subject ID, COVID-19 status, age in years and sex. Where available, HLA class I and class II types were obtained from metadata supplied by the sample provider rather than from assay-based typing.

Study-wide findings and limitations: How much clinical and demographic metadata was included differed by source and by participant, and the metadata was provided uncurated.

Sequences were obtained from peripheral blood. This clonotype originated in a woman aged 55-69 years with acute or convalescent COVID-19. The chain uses TRBV19 and TRBJ2-5; perhaps TRBD1 is the D gene, with 6 bases matching. The CDR3 loop reads CASSTTRGETQYF. The nucleotides read TGTGCCAGTAGTACCACTAGGGGGGAGACCCAGTACTTC. The full variable domain, with segments outside the CDR3 supplied by the reference TRBV19 and TRBJ2-5 proteins, appears as DGGITQSPKYLFRKEGQNVTLSCEQNLNHDAMYWYRQDPGQGLRLIYYSQIVNDFQKGDIAEGYSVSREKKESFPLTVTSAQKNPTAFYLCASSTTRGETQYFGPGTRLLVL.